A single TCR beta chain is shown here with its context. This clonotype was found a few times. Its recognized antigen is unknown. Base qualities are not at hand, and no much larger clone is one base apart. The germline V gene gives CDR1 as MDHEN and CDR2 as SYDVKM. Inclusive of the bounding cysteine and phenylalanine, the CDR3 is 13 residues long. Solely the CDR3 DNA is kept, with 39 bases framed from the first base. Germline trimming: 8 bases from V, 4 bases from J; junction bases outside gene matches: 4. These data are taken from a study of CD8 T cells in ankylosing spondylitis (dated by TCRdb to 2017 to 2019). Looking at the study overall: T cell receptor beta repertoires were profiled in healthy donors and ankylosing spondylitis patients so that disease-linked TCR variants could be found. The full study cohort comprised about 25 ankylosing spondylitis patients and about 110 healthy donors. Peripheral blood was sampled, and synovial fluid was also collected from ankylosing spondylitis patients. Broad study findings and their caveats: The disease-linked clones had a CD8+ phenotype and were found at relatively low frequencies in peripheral blood. Some TCR beta motif variants had previously been reported in synovial fluid and blood of reactive arthritis patients, which suggested common disease-initiation mechanisms. Blood from ankylosing spondylitis patients appeared to be characterized by a TCR beta motif made up of about 8 highly homologous amino acid variants. Significant enrichment of the disease-linked clones was reported in matched synovial fluid samples from ankylosing spondylitis patients.

The sequencer listed for this sample is Illumina HiSeq 2500. TCR beta libraries were prepared by quantitative 5'-RACE with molecular barcodes. Turning to the authors' computational methods: A new computational method, built on a probabilistic model of VDJ rearrangement, was used to identify disease-linked TCR variants. TCRdb's own reprocessing of the public reads used fastp at Q25 and MiXCR and kept productive beta chains. Every distinct CDR3 protein forms one entry, paired with its most common genes and DNA. TCRdb's processing, not the authors' own work, is the source of the V and J calls. The sample table contains more than 650,000 distinct CDR3 sequences; only one count was recorded for around 11% of them. The ten largest clones represent approximately 0.51% of the sample.

The V and J genes are TRBV28 and TRBJ1-2, and 10 bases in between align with TRBD1. The clonotype was recovered from a male donor with ankylosing spondylitis. The sample was blood, either unsorted or a sorted T cell fraction (not recorded which). The CDR3 loop reads CASQGQGFYGYTF. The nucleotide sequence reads TGTGCCAGCCAGGGACAGGGGTTCTATGGCTACACCTTC.